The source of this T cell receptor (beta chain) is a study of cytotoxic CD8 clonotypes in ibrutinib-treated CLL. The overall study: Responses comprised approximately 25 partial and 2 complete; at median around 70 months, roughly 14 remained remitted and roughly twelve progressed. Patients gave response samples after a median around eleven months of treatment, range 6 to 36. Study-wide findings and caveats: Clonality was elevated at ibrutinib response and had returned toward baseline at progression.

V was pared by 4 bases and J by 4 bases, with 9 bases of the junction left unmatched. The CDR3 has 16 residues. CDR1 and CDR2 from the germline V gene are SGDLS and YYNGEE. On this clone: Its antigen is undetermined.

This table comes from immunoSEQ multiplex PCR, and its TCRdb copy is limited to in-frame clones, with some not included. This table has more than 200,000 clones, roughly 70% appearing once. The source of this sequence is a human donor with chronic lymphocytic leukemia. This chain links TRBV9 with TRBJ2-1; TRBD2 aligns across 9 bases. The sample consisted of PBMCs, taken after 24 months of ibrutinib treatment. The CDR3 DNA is TGTGCCAGCAGCTCCGGCCGCACTAGCGGGTACAATGAGCAGTTCTTC. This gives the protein CASSSGRTSGYNEQFF. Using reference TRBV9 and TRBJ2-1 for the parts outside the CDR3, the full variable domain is DSGVTQTPKHLITATGQRVTLRCSPRSGDLSVYWYQQSLDQGLQFLIQYYNGEERAKGNILERFSAQQFPDLHSELNLSSLELGDSALYFCASSSGRTSGYNEQFFGPGTRLTVL.